This T cell receptor (beta chain) was sequenced in a study of T-cell reconstitution after alpha-beta-depleted transplantation in children. Overall study results and limits: Fresh T-cell production supplied most of the T-cell counts and diversity seen one year after transplant. Approximately two months post-transplant, alpha-beta T cells reportedly originated from several hundred expanded graft clones.

In the case of this clonotype: Antigen specificity is unknown.

Unique molecular identifiers were used in preparing the TCRbeta library. TCRdb itself ran the PCR reads through MiXCR, one entry per CDR3 protein. The sample carries 550,000 to 600,000 distinct CDR3 sequences, 23% recorded once. The CDR3 contains 12 residues. Trimming at V came to 4 bases and at J to 9 bases, leaving 2 bases not matched to a gene. Germline lookup yields CDR1 SGHRS and CDR2 YFSETQ. The material sequenced was PBMCs, mostly from graft donor cells, taken 360 days after TCRalphabeta/CD19-depleted stem cell transplant. This clonotype originated in a boy under three years old who had a stem cell transplant for acute myeloid leukemia, so the T cells may come from the graft donor. The chain couples TRBV5-1 to TRBJ2-1; 9 bases match TRBD2. CDR3: CASSPTSGEQFF. For the CDR3, the DNA is TGCGCCAGCAGCCCGACTAGCGGTGAGCAGTTCTTC.